The entry below describes one TCR beta chain. The data originate from a study of blood T cells in healthy people across ages. Sample-barcoded 5' priming and a J-beta primer mix drove a second PCR of about 6 to 11 cycles. Each of the samples gave a minimum of 3 million paired-end reads that contained CDR3. MiXCR, run by TCRdb on the 5' RACE reads, gives a single entry per CDR3 protein. The sample has fewer than 700,000 distinct CDR3 sequences; 40% to 45% are singletons. Each individual donor underwent a draw of about 9.1 milliliters of peripheral blood. Isolated PBMCs totaled at least 6 million in each sample. The germline CDR1 and CDR2 sequences are LGHNA and YNFKEQ. This CDR3 contains 14 residues. Trimming cost V 1 base and J 7 bases, with 12 bases left between them.

The chain combines TRBV4-2 with TRBJ2-3; perhaps D is TRBD1 or TRBD2 (5 bases each). The receptor comes from a man at least 80 years old in good health. Sequencing used blood. CDR3 loop: CASSQAMGENTQYF. In nucleotides, the CDR3 is TGTGCCAGCAGCCAAGCCATGGGGGAGAATACGCAGTATTTT.